Following are 13 T cell receptor beta chains from one sample sequenced in a study of shared clonotypes between healthy human individuals. Clones were read by immunoSEQ multiplex PCR, and TCRdb kept only the in-frame ones, dropping some. Of about half a million clones in the sample, roughly 80% were seen once. Input material: PBMCs. The origin of the receptors is a middle-aged woman in good health. Some clones in this sample may be carry-over from other donors' samples.

This chain joins TRBV4-2 and TRBJ2-2, with 12 bases aligning to TRBD2. There are 16 residues in the CDR3. The junction had 3 bases not matched to a gene; V was cut back by 2 bases and J by 5 bases. The V gene's germline CDR1 is LGHNA and CDR2 YNFKEQ. The CDR3 sequence is CASSQFGTSGTGELFF. As DNA, the CDR3 is TGTGCCAGCAGCCAATTCGGGACTAGCGGGACCGGGGAGCTGTTTTTT.

In this sample, this clone turned up a few times. The V gene is TRBV29-1, the J gene TRBJ2-6; D is undetermined. CDR1 is SQVTM and CDR2 is ANQGSEA in the germline V gene. Trimming left V 7 bases short and J 1 base short, with 8 bases between. The CDR3 has 13 amino acids. The CDR3 spells CSAKGSGANVLTF. CDR3 sequence (DNA): TGCAGCGCCAAGGGTTCTGGGGCCAACGTCCTGACTTTC.

In regard to this clone: Other DNA sequences in this specimen translate into the identical CDR3. The chain has TRBV29-1 and TRBJ2-2; D tentatively reads TRBD1 or TRBD2 (5 bases each). CDR1 and CDR2 from the germline V gene are SQVTM and ANQGSEA. V was clipped by 6 bases and J by 1 base, with 9 bases between them. The CDR3 extends over 13 amino acids. Here the CDR3 DNA reads TGCAGCGTCCGGGACGGGAACACCGGGGAGCTGTTTTTT. As protein: CSVRDGNTGELFF.

The chain uses TRBV28 and TRBJ2-2; maybe TRBD2 (6 bases). Trimming took off 5 bases at V and 7 bases at J, with 14 bases between the two ends. Per germline, CDR1 MDHEN and CDR2 SYDVKM. This CDR3 is 14 amino acids long. The CDR3 region is CASSTKGRSGELFF. In DNA, the CDR3 is TGTGCCAGCAGTACGAAAGGGAGGAGCGGGGAGCTGTTTTTT. Full variable domain (outside the CDR3, taken from reference TRBV28 and TRBJ2-2): DVKVTQSSRYLVKRTGEKVFLECVQDMDHENMFWYRQDPGLGLRLIYFSYDVKMKEKGDIPEGYSVSREKKERFSLILESASTNQTSMYLCASSTKGRSGELFFGEGSRLTVL.

This clone was recorded once. The chain uses TRBV10-1 and TRBJ1-1, with D possibly matching TRBD1 (5 bases). Germline loops: CDR1 WNHNN, CDR2 SYGVQD (reference sequence). Between the trimmed V and J ends, which lost 6 bases and 8 bases, there was a span of 19 bases. The CDR3 is 14 residues long. This CDR3 is CASSPVRGVQEAFF. DNA of the CDR3: TGCGCCAGCAGCCCTGTGCGGGGCGTTCAGGAAGCTTTCTTT.

V usage is TRBV11-1 and J usage is TRBJ2-5; the D gene is possibly TRBD1 (8 bases). Germline assignment: CDR1 SGHAT and CDR2 FQDESV (reference sequence). The V and J ends lost 4 bases and 5 bases respectively, with 14 bases between them. This CDR3 contains 14 residues. CDR3 in amino acids: CASSSDREGETQYF. The DNA of the CDR3 is TGTGCCAGCAGCTCGGACAGGGAGGGGGAGACCCAGTACTTC. Using reference TRBV11-1 and TRBJ2-5 for the parts outside the CDR3, the full variable domain is EAEVAQSPRYKITEKSQAVAFWCDPISGHATLYWYRQILGQGPELLVQFQDESVVDDSQLPKDRFSAERLKGVDSTLKIQPAELGDSAMYLCASSSDREGETQYFGPGTRLLVL.

The chain couples TRBV10-2 to TRBJ2-7, with 10 nucleotides matching TRBD2. The CDR3 has 13 residues. With V trimmed by 11 bases and J by 2 bases, 6 bases remained unmatched. CDR1 and CDR2 (germline): WSHSY, SAAADI. The CDR3 spells CAGGLADPYEQYF. CDR3 nucleotide sequence: TGCGCCGGCGGACTAGCGGATCCCTACGAGCAGTACTTC.

The chain employs TRBV6-5 and TRBJ1-2; maybe TRBD1 (5 bases). The CDR3 is 14 amino acids. The germline gives CDR1 MNHEY, CDR2 SVGAGI. V was shortened by 0 bases and J by 4 bases, with 9 bases between the two germline ends. The CDR3 sequence: CASSYSLQAYGYTF. The DNA of the CDR3 is TGTGCCAGCAGTTACTCTTTACAGGCCTATGGCTACACCTTC.

About this clone itself: A read error likely explains this, since a far larger clone differs by one base. V and J are TRBV5-1 and TRBJ2-2, with 9 bases identical to TRBD1. The CDR3 is 17 amino acids. Germline V lookup: CDR1 SGHRS, CDR2 YFSETQ. CDR3 amino acids: CDSSLGAGQGFSGELFF. CDR3 sequence (DNA): TGCGACAGCAGCTTGGGTGCGGGACAGGGTTTTTCCGGGGAGCTGTTTTTT. The variable domain in full, completed from reference TRBV5-1 and TRBJ2-2, reads KAGVTQTPRYLIKTRGQQVTLSCSPISGHRSVSWYQQTPGQGLQFLFEYFSETQRNKGNFPGRFSGRQFSNSRSEMNVSTLELGDSALYLCDSSLGAGQGFSGELFFGEGSRLTVL.

The chain couples TRBV27 to TRBJ1-2, with TRBD1 as a possible D gene (5 bases). The CDR3 is made up of 17 amino acids. V lost 4 bases, J lost 6 bases, and 24 bases lay in between. Per germline, CDR1 MNHEY and CDR2 SMNVEV (reference sequence). The CDR3 sequence is CASSSSSREDRTHGYTF. As DNA, the CDR3 is TGTGCCAGCAGTTCCTCCTCCCGCGAAGACAGAACTCATGGCTACACCTTC.

The chain is built from TRBV5-1 and TRBJ2-1, with 8 bases lining up with TRBD2. From germline, CDR1 is SGHRS and CDR2 YFSETQ. The CDR3 has 13 amino acids. V lost 7 bases to trimming and J lost 8 bases; unmatched junction nucleotides: 8. As DNA, the CDR3 is TGCGCCAGCGGTGGCAGCGGGAGACATGAGCAGTTCTTC. Its protein product is CASGGSGRHEQFF.

This chain links TRBV15 with TRBJ2-7; TRBD1 is a possible D gene (5 bases). Germline assignment: CDR1 LNHNV and CDR2 YYDKDF (reference sequence). The V and J ends lost 0 bases and 4 bases respectively, with 13 bases between them. This CDR3 is 15 amino acids long. The CDR3 DNA reads TGTGCCACCAGCAGAGATCTAGGACAAAATTACGAGCAGTACTTC. Translating it yields CATSRDLGQNYEQYF.

The chain joins TRBV7-2 to TRBJ2-7, with D maybe TRBD1 (6 bases). V was trimmed by 7 bases and J by 7 bases, leaving 20 bases between them. CDR1 and CDR2 (germline): SGHTA, FQGNSA. The CDR3 contains 14 residues. DNA of the CDR3: TGTGCCAGCACCGAACCAGGGGAAGGAGGAGAGCAGTACTTC. This codes for CASTEPGEGGEQYF.